The source of this T cell receptor beta chain is a study of cytomegalovirus exposure and HLA in healthy donors. The study's findings and limits: Later on, an analysis tied roughly 17,000 TCR beta sequences to HLA alleles at 0.05 false discovery rate. Across donors, sequencing depth was assumed by presence/absence analyses to be roughly uniform.

On this clone: What it binds is unknown.

The PCR ran on 60 Vbeta and 13 Jbeta primers. Sequenced by immunoSEQ multiplex PCR; TCRdb stores in-frame clones only, minus some. The sample data list tens of thousands of clones. The sample consisted of PBMCs. This receptor was identified in a woman in her 30s in good health and CMV-seropositive.

The CDR3 protein is CASRQGILAETQYF. For the CDR3, the DNA is TGTGCCAGCAGACAGGGGATCTTAGCGGAGACCCAGTACTTC. The V call is TRBV6-5, the J call TRBJ2-5, with 7 bases identical to TRBD1. The V and J ends lost 6 bases and 5 bases, in that order; junction bases with no gene match: 9. Germline CDR1 is MNHEY and CDR2 is SVGAGI. The CDR3 extends over 14 amino acids.